Following are 23 T cell receptor beta chains from one sample sequenced in a study of cytomegalovirus exposure and HLA in healthy donors. PCR employed 60 Vbeta and 13 Jbeta primers. Method: immunoSEQ multiplex PCR; TCRdb's copy keeps in-frame clones and lacks some. Its table lists about 140,000 clones. The sample consisted of PBMCs. The receptors come from a man in his forties in good health and CMV-seronegative.

The chain is built from TRBV6-5 and TRBJ1-3; TRBD1 agrees at 8 bases. The V gene end was trimmed by 5 bases and the J gene end by 3 bases; junction bases not matched to a gene: 6. Germline CDR1 is MNHEY and CDR2 is SVGAGI. The CDR3 length is 15 residues. The CDR3 bases are TGTGCCAGCAGTCTGTCAGGGGGCCTTGGAAACACCATATATTTT. It yields the protein CASSLSGGLGNTIYF.

In nucleotides, the CDR3 is TGCAGTGCAGAAGCGGCAGATACGCAGTATTTT. Its translation is CSAEAADTQYF. The V gene is TRBV20-1, the J gene TRBJ2-3; weak D call: TRBD2 (5 bases). V gave up 6 bases and J gave up 4 bases, with 8 bases separating them. The CDR3 is made up of 11 amino acids. Germline loops: CDR1 DFQATT, CDR2 SNEGSKA (reference sequence).

This chain links TRBV5-6 with TRBJ2-3, with D possibly TRBD1 on 5 matching bases. Deletions cut 1 base from V and 0 bases from J, with 12 bases between. There are 16 residues in the CDR3. Germline CDR1 SGHDT, CDR2 YYEEEE. The CDR3 is CASSLKGDSSTDTQYF. DNA of the CDR3: TGTGCCAGCAGCTTGAAAGGGGATAGTAGCACAGATACGCAGTATTTT. The entire variable domain, with the rest obtained from reference TRBV5-6 and TRBJ2-3, is as follows: DAGVTQSPTHLIKTRGQQVTLRCSPKSGHDTVSWYQQALGQGPQFIFQYYEEEERQRGNFPDRFSGHQFPNYSSELNVNALLLGDSALYLCASSLKGDSSTDTQYFGPGTRLTVL.

V usage is TRBV28 and J usage is TRBJ2-4, with 7 positions matching TRBD1. Germline loops: CDR1 MDHEN, CDR2 SYDVKM. Trimming removed 8 bases from V and 2 bases from J; junction bases left unmatched: 6. The CDR3 spans 14 residues. The CDR3 protein is CASGDSNSKNIQYF. CDR3 nucleotide sequence: TGTGCCAGCGGGGACAGCAACTCCAAAAACATTCAGTACTTC.

The chain recombines TRBV10-1 with TRBJ2-7; TRBD2 is a possible D gene (6 bases). Germline loops: CDR1 WNHNN, CDR2 SYGVQD (reference sequence). This CDR3 region has 15 residues. V lost 6 bases, J lost 3 bases, and 18 bases lay in between. The CDR3 here is CASSLTLGLFYEQYF. CDR3 coding DNA: TGCGCCAGCAGCCTCACCCTGGGACTTTTCTACGAGCAGTACTTC.

This sequence joins TRBV28 and TRBJ2-1; D gene uncertain. Germline V gene data show CDR1 as MDHEN and CDR2 as SYDVKM. This CDR3 contains 12 residues. The CDR3 DNA is TGTGCGGTTCGCAGCTCCTACAATGAGCAGTTCTTC. Amino acid sequence: CAVRSSYNEQFF. Using reference TRBV28 and TRBJ2-1 for the parts outside the CDR3, the full variable domain is DVKVTQSSRYLVKRTGEKVFLECVQDMDHENMFWYRQDPGLGLRLIYFSYDVKMKEKGDIPEGYSVSREKKERFSLILESASTNQTSMYLCAVRSSYNEQFFGPGTRLTVL.

The J gene is TRBJ1-5, the V gene TRBV2; D is possibly TRBD1 (6 bases). The CDR3 length is 15 residues. Trimming stripped 6 bases from V and 0 bases from J, with 12 bases between. Germline V lookup: CDR1 SNHLY, CDR2 FYNNEI. CDR3 amino acids: CASRTGTNSNQPQHF. The CDR3 DNA is TGTGCCAGCAGAACCGGGACAAATAGCAATCAGCCCCAGCATTTT.

The chain recombines TRBV19 with TRBJ1-2, with D perhaps TRBD1 (5 bases). CDR3 length: 15 amino acids. Trimming pared 7 bases from V and 4 bases from J, leaving 19 bases between. Germline loops: CDR1 LNHDA, CDR2 SQIVND (reference sequence). CDR3 bases: TGTGCCAGTACACCGGGAACCAGGGAGGGCTATGGCTACACCTTC. Amino acid sequence: CASTPGTREGYGYTF.

J is TRBJ1-5 and V is TRBV2; D gene unclear. Germline loops: CDR1 SNHLY, CDR2 FYNNEI. This CDR3 spans 14 amino acids. Trimming took off 5 bases at V and 0 bases at J, with 8 bases between the two ends. The CDR3 reads CASSKEYSNQPQHF. The CDR3 DNA reads TGTGCCAGCAGTAAGGAGTATAGCAATCAGCCCCAGCATTTT.

The chain links TRBV7-2 to TRBJ2-3; D is uncertain. CDR1 is SGHTA, CDR2 FQGNSA, per germline. V lost 6 bases and J 4 bases, leaving 8 bases between the germline ends. This CDR3 comprises 12 residues. CDR3 DNA: TGTGCCAGCAGGCTCAGTGCAGATACGCAGTATTTT. Translated: CASRLSADTQYF.

The chain uses TRBV9 and TRBJ2-2; 7 bases match TRBD1. The CDR3 loop spans 17 amino acids. V dropped 3 bases and J dropped 1; count of bases not matched to a gene: 9. Looked up from germline, CDR1 is SGDLS and CDR2 is YYNGEE. CDR3 in amino acids: CASSAPRDSMNTGELFF. The CDR3 DNA is TGTGCCAGCAGCGCCCCTCGGGACAGCATGAACACCGGGGAGCTGTTTTTT.

As for this clone: Other nucleotide sequences from this sample produce the same CDR3. The genes are TRBV6-1 and TRBJ1-3, with a tentative D call TRBD1 (6 bases). Germline CDR1 reads MNHNS; CDR2 reads SASEGT. The CDR3 contains 15 residues. Trimming left V 2 bases short and J 0 bases short, with 8 bases between. The CDR3 DNA reads TGTGCCAGCAGTGAACGAGGGGGCTCTGGAAACACCATATATTTT. Residues: CASSERGGSGNTIYF.

This sequence joins TRBV14 and TRBJ2-3, with 8 bases that match TRBD2. The CDR3 sequence is 13 residues long. The V and J ends lost 4 bases and 4 bases, in that order; junction bases with no gene match: 1. Germline-derived CDR1 and CDR2 are SGHDN and FVKESK. CDR3 nucleotide sequence: TGTGCCAGCAGCCCGGGGGGGTCAGATACGCAGTATTTT. It translates to CASSPGGSDTQYF.

For the CDR3, the DNA is TGTGCCAGGGACTCTGGGACAGATAATTACAATGAGCAGTTCTTC. This translates into CARDSGTDNYNEQFF. The genes are TRBV6-4 and TRBJ2-1; the match to TRBD1 covers 7 bases. The CDR3 is 15 residues long. The V segment lost 9 bases and the J segment 4 bases; nucleotides outside the gene matches: 12. Germline V gene data show CDR1 as MRHNA and CDR2 as SNTAGT.

The rearrangement uses TRBV10-3 and TRBJ2-3, with TRBD2 as a possible D gene (7 bases). Deletions cut 2 bases from V and 6 bases from J, with 21 bases between. Germline CDR1 ENHRY, CDR2 SYGVKD. The CDR3 spans 17 residues. In DNA form, the CDR3 reads TGTGCCATCAGTGAGCGGCGGGGGCCCCGTCTGTCGGATACGCAGTATTTT. Amino acids: CAISERRGPRLSDTQYF.

In DNA, the CDR3 is TGCGCCAGCATCAGGACAGGGGTCACCTACGAGCAGTACTTC. Translating it yields CASIRTGVTYEQYF. The rearrangement uses TRBV10-2 and TRBJ2-7; 9 nucleotides align to TRBD1. CDR3 length: 14 amino acids. The germline V gene encodes CDR1 WSHSY and CDR2 SAAADI. With V trimmed by 7 bases and J by 2 bases, 6 bases remained unmatched.

The chain joins TRBV28 to TRBJ2-6; 7 bases match TRBD2. This CDR3 has 17 residues. The V segment lost 7 bases and the J segment 0 bases; nucleotides outside the gene matches: 9. Germline values: CDR1 MDHEN, CDR2 SYDVKM. In nucleotides, the CDR3 is TGTGCCAGCACTGGGGGGGACCTTAGCTCTGGGGCCAACGTCCTGACTTTC. Encoded protein: CASTGGDLSSGANVLTF.

The chain recombines TRBV20-1 with TRBJ2-5; D uncertain. The CDR3 has 10 amino acids. Trimming shortened V by 6 bases and J by 7 bases, and 9 bases separated the two germline ends. The germline gives CDR1 DFQATT, CDR2 SNEGSKA (reference sequence). The CDR3 protein is CSAGPGTQYF. The CDR3 coding sequence is TGCAGTGCCGGCCCGGGGACCCAGTACTTC.

This rearrangement joins TRBV19 to TRBJ2-2; D is uncertain. Trimming stripped 6 bases from V and 2 bases from J, with 13 bases between. This CDR3 comprises 15 residues. The germline CDR1 and CDR2 sequences are LNHDA and SQIVND (reference sequence). CDR3 nucleotides: TGTGCCAGTAGACCCACCTGGAGTAACACCGGGGAGCTGTTTTTT. Translated, it gives CASRPTWSNTGELFF.

The chain couples TRBV28 to TRBJ2-1; D remains unclear. Looked up from germline, CDR1 is MDHEN and CDR2 is SYDVKM. The CDR3 sequence is 19 residues long. The germline V and J ends were trimmed by 5 bases and 0 bases, with 23 bases remaining between them. CDR3 sequence (DNA): TGTGCCAGCAGTCCTTCGAAGACCAGACTCTTAAGCTCCTACAATGAGCAGTTCTTC. This gives the protein CASSPSKTRLLSSYNEQFF. The full variable domain, with the rest looked up from reference TRBV28 and TRBJ2-1, is DVKVTQSSRYLVKRTGEKVFLECVQDMDHENMFWYRQDPGLGLRLIYFSYDVKMKEKGDIPEGYSVSREKKERFSLILESASTNQTSMYLCASSPSKTRLLSSYNEQFFGPGTRLTVL.

The chain carries TRBV19 and TRBJ1-3; 8 bases align to TRBD1. The CDR3 consists of 15 residues. With 7 bases clipped from V and 2 bases from J, the junction kept 7 bases outside the gene matches. Germline V gene data show CDR1 as LNHDA and CDR2 as SQIVND (reference sequence). The CDR3 here is CASNPDRGAGNTIYF. DNA for the CDR3: TGTGCCAGTAACCCCGACAGGGGAGCTGGAAACACCATATATTTT.

The rearrangement joins TRBV5-4 to TRBJ2-5; 9 bases line up with TRBD2. Germline CDR1 and CDR2: SGHNT and YYREEE (reference sequence). Unmatched junction bases numbered 0, after V lost 2 bases and J lost 1 base. The CDR3 consists of 14 residues. The CDR3 reads CASSFSGGQETQYF. CDR3 in DNA: TGTGCCAGCAGCTTTAGCGGGGGCCAAGAGACCCAGTACTTC.

The chain is built from TRBV4-1 and TRBJ2-7; 9 bases fit TRBD1. Germline values: CDR1 MGHRA, CDR2 YSYEKL. V lost 4 bases, J lost 3 bases, and 7 bases stayed unmatched. The CDR3 contains 15 residues. Here the CDR3 DNA reads TGCGCCAGCAGCCTTACGAGGGGACAGGGCTACGAGCAGTACTTC. Translation: CASSLTRGQGYEQYF.